The T cell receptor (beta chain) described here comes from a study of T cells in pancreatic ductal adenocarcinoma. TCRdb's table, derived via immunoSEQ multiplex PCR, lists solely in-frame clones and lacks some. The sample contains roughly 100,000 clones, about 95% of which appear only once. The selected patients with pancreatic ductal adenocarcinoma had surgery but no neoadjuvant therapy. Trimming pared 3 bases from V and 7 bases from J, leaving 12 bases between. Germline V gene lookup returns CDR1 MDHEN and CDR2 SYDVKM. The CDR3 has 13 residues. The sequenced material came from PBMCs. The J gene is TRBJ1-2, the V gene TRBV28; the D is unclear. The sequence was obtained from a human donor with pancreatic ductal adenocarcinoma. The CDR3 here is CASSFVEPGGYTF. In DNA, the CDR3 is TGTGCCAGCAGTTTCGTAGAGCCGGGTGGCTACACCTTC.